This TCR beta chain was profiled in a study of blood T cell repertoires in COVID-19. Sequenced by immunoSEQ multiplex PCR; TCRdb stores in-frame clones only, minus some. Counted here are about 16,000 clones, about 87% occurring once; the ten biggest clones make up around 13%. The CDR3 extends over 14 amino acids. From germline, CDR1 is SGHRS and CDR2 YFSETQ. Trimming stripped 4 bases from V and 2 bases from J, with 10 bases between. The receptor was isolated from a human donor in a cohort sampled during active COVID-19. V and J are TRBV5-1 and TRBJ1-5, with D possibly TRBD1 on 6 matching bases. Sequencing was done on a sample of peripheral blood. The CDR3, as DNA: TGCGCCAGCAGCAGATCAGGGGGCAATCAGCCCCAGCATTTT. Translated: CASSRSGGNQPQHF.